The 7 T cell receptor gamma chains presented below share a single source sample, sequenced in a study of gamma delta lymphoproliferative disorders and STAT genes. TCRdb redid clone calling on the multiplex PCR reads using CATT. Of about 3,000 gamma-chain clones listed, under 9.5% were seen once; the top ten hold about 15%. Genomic DNA from isolated PBMCs served as the sequencing template. Sequenced input: blood. Every receptor here comes from a human donor in good health.

By frequency in the sample, this clone is medium-sized. Different DNA sequences within this sample yield the same CDR3. This chain connects TRGV10 to TRGJ1 or TRGJ2. TCRdb lists no J gene, so it was determined here by aligning the DNA to germline. Being an ORF, TRGV10 has a function that is uncertain. V shed 8 bases and J 3 bases; nucleotides not matched to a gene: 8. This CDR3 comprises 13 residues. CDR3 in amino acids: CAAWDPLYYKKLF. In DNA form, the CDR3 reads TGTGCTGCGTGGGATCCCCTTTATTATAAGAAACTCTTT.

This clone is deemed medium-sized. CDR3 region: CATWDGNSDWIKTF. The CDR3 region has the DNA TGTGCCACCTGGGACGGCAATAGTGATTGGATCAAGACGTTT. The rearrangement joins TRGV2 to TRGJP2. TCRdb offers no J gene call, so here the DNA was matched to germline to obtain one. The CDR3 is 14 amino acids. Germline CDR1 reads EGSNGY; CDR2 reads YDSYNSKV. V lost 1 base to trimming and J lost 4 bases; unmatched junction nucleotides: 3.

This clone is medium-sized in the sample. The chain links TRGV10 to TRGJP1. TCRdb offers no J gene call, so here the DNA was matched to germline to obtain one. TRGV10 is designated an ORF whose function remains uncertain. V was clipped by 4 bases and J by 1 base; unmatched bases: 1. CDR3 length: 14 residues. CDR3 nucleotides: TGTGCTGCGTGGTGGGGTACCACTGGTTGGTTCAAGATATTT. It is translated as CAAWWGTTGWFKIF.

By share of the sample, this clone is medium-sized. The chain carries TRGV10 and TRGJ1 or TRGJ2. The J gene, not given by TCRdb, was assigned here from a germline match of the nucleotide sequence. TRGV10 is marked as an open reading frame, function uncertain. V lost 8 bases, J lost 5 bases, and 7 bases stayed unmatched. The CDR3 is made up of 12 amino acids. The CDR3 is CAAWDCHYKKLF. DNA for the CDR3: TGTGCTGCGTGGGATTGCCATTATAAGAAACTCTTT.

By share of the sample, this clone is medium-sized. This chain uses TRGV2 with TRGJ1 or TRGJ2. TCRdb gives no J gene; it was assigned here by matching the DNA to germline. V shed 4 bases and J 0 bases; nucleotides not matched to a gene: 9. Germline CDR1 reads EGSNGY; CDR2 reads YDSYNSKV. CDR3 length: 15 residues. Written as DNA, the CDR3 is TGTGCCACCTGGGATCGTCTCCCGAATTATTATAAGAAACTCTTT. This gives the protein CATWDRLPNYYKKLF.

In its sample, this clone ranks as medium-sized. The DNA for the CDR3 is TGTGCCACCTGGGACGGGCCGGACGGTTGGTTCAAGATATTT. Translated: CATWDGPDGWFKIF. The gene calls are TRGV2 and TRGJP1. Here the J gene came from matching the DNA to germline, since TCRdb omits it. The CDR3 length is 14 residues. With V trimmed by 0 bases and J by 8 bases, 6 bases remained unmatched. Per germline, CDR1 EGSNGY and CDR2 YDSYNSKV.

This clone is judged large (0.1 to 1%). This chain links TRGV10 with TRGJ1 or TRGJ2. TCRdb gives no J gene; it was assigned here by matching the DNA to germline. TRGV10 has ORF status, its function being uncertain. V was clipped by 8 bases and J by 12 bases; unmatched bases: 17. CDR3 length: 13 residues. The CDR3 DNA reads TGTGCTGCGTGGGATTATAAAGATTATGGGAAACTCTTT. This codes for CAAWDYKDYGKLF.